These T cell receptor beta chains were read from a single sample in a study of beta chain features in type 1 diabetes. Only in-frame clones appear in the TCRdb table, and some are missing; sequencing was by immunoSEQ multiplex PCR. The table records roughly 350,000 clones, 8.5% to 10% of them present only once. The sequenced sample consisted of central memory CD4+ T cells from blood. The receptors shown here come from a young man with type 1 diabetes. Each CDR3 is given with its conserved first and last residue. The D gene is left open where the match is weak. For some rows the clone size is stated as once, few or many, or as a class when expanded; others skip it.

TRBD1,TRBJ1-1,many,TRBV29-1,TGCAGCGTTGGGGGACCACTGACAGGGAAGGCTTTCTTT,CSVGGPLTGKAFF
NA,TRBJ2-2,NA,TRBV10-2,TGCGCCAGCAGTGACTCAGATAACACCGGGGAGCTGTTTTTT,CASSDSDNTGELFF
TRBD1,TRBJ2-7,few,TRBV6-1,TGTGCCAGCAGATCTGGGACAGGGGGTGGACTTGGGCAGTACTTC,CASRSGTGGGLGQYF
NA,TRBJ1-1,NA,TRBV7-2,TGTGCCAGCAGCTCGCAGGGGAACACTGAAGCTTTCTTT,CASSSQGNTEAFF
NA,TRBJ1-1,NA,TRBV7-3,TGTGCCAGCAGCTCAGCAAACACTGAAGCTTTCTTT,CASSSANTEAFF
TRBD2,TRBJ2-3,few,TRBV5-1,TGCGCCAGCAGCTTGATCGGGGGGGCCACAGATACGCAGTATTTT,CASSLIGGATDTQYF
TRBD2,TRBJ2-7,few,TRBV19,TGTGCCAGTAGTATAGCACTAGCGGGCTACGAGCAGTACTTC,CASSIALAGYEQYF
NA,TRBJ1-2,few,TRBV6-5,TGTGCCAGCAGTTACTCCGGGGGGCAGATTTATGGCTACACCTTC,CASSYSGGQIYGYTF
TRBD1,TRBJ1-2,NA,TRBV6-1,TGTGCCAGCAAGACAGGGTACGCTAACTATGGCTACACCTTC,CASKTGYANYGYTF
TRBD1,TRBJ2-1,few,TRBV29-1,TGCAGCGTTGAACTCCGGTCGGGGACAGGGCAGTTCTTC,CSVELRSGTGQFF
TRBD2,TRBJ2-7,few,TRBV7-9,TGTGCCAGCAGCACACTTAAAGGGACTAGCGGCTACGAGCAGTACTTC,CASSTLKGTSGYEQYF
TRBD1,TRBJ2-1,NA,TRBV7-2,TGTGCCAGCAGCTACGGGACAGGGGGCAATGAGCAGTTCTTC,CASSYGTGGNEQFF
NA,TRBJ1-2,few,TRBV28,TGTGCCAGCAGCCGGGGAACCAGACTCGGCTACACCTTC,CASSRGTRLGYTF
NA,TRBJ2-5,NA,TRBV5-1,TGCGCCAGCAGCTCTGGGTCCCAACCGTACCAAGAGACCCAGTACTTC,CASSSGSQPYQETQYF
NA,TRBJ2-7,few,TRBV27,TGTGCCAGCAGTTTTAGGCGGGACTCCTACGAGCAGTACTTC,CASSFRRDSYEQYF
NA,TRBJ1-5,many,TRBV6-1,TGTGCCAGCAGTGAAACAGGGATACATCAGCCCCAGCATTTT,CASSETGIHQPQHF
NA,TRBJ1-2,NA,TRBV11-2,TGTGCCAGCAGCTTAGCAGGGACGGTGGATGGCTACACCTTC,CASSLAGTVDGYTF
NA,TRBJ2-7,many,TRBV21-1,TGTGCCAGCAGCAAAGTCTTACACACCTACGAGCAGTACTTC,CASSKVLHTYEQYF
NA,TRBJ2-1,NA,TRBV11-1,TGTGCCAGCAGCTTAGGGCAGGGTGTTTACAATGAGCAGTTCTTC,CASSLGQGVYNEQFF
TRBD1,TRBJ2-7,NA,TRBV7-2,TGTGCCAGCAGCCCGAGACAGGGGCCCGCCTACGAGCAGTACTTC,CASSPRQGPAYEQYF
TRBD2,TRBJ2-1,few,TRBV9,TGTGCCAGCAGCGCCGCCAAGGGCGGGAGGGTCAATGAGCAGTTCTTC,CASSAAKGGRVNEQFF
TRBD2,TRBJ2-1,many,TRBV5-1,TGCGCCAGCAGTTTGGGACTAGCGAGTCAGTCCTACAATGAGCAGTTCTTC,CASSLGLASQSYNEQFF
NA,TRBJ1-5,few,TRBV5-1,TGCGCCAGCAGCTTGGGTGGGTACAATCAGCCCCAGCATTTT,CASSLGGYNQPQHF
TRBD1,TRBJ2-3,few,TRBV18,TGTGCCAGCTCACGGGGACAGGGCGGCACAGATACGCAGTATTTT,CASSRGQGGTDTQYF
NA,TRBJ2-1,few,TRBV29-1,TGCAGCGTTGTCCGCGTAATTTATGAGCAGTTCTTC,CSVVRVIYEQFF
NA,TRBJ1-4,few,TRBV7-2,TGTGCCAGCAGCTTAGGTGCTAATGAAAAACTGTTTTTT,CASSLGANEKLFF
NA,TRBJ2-1,few,TRBV7-3,TGTGCCAGCAGCTCCCCACTCAAAAGGGAGCAGTTCTTC,CASSSPLKREQFF
TRBD2,TRBJ2-1,many,TRBV19,TGTGCCAGTAGTATGATAGCGGGTCGCAATGAGCAGTTCTTC,CASSMIAGRNEQFF
NA,TRBJ2-7,NA,TRBV15,TGTGCCACCAGTACAAGTACCTACGAGCAGTACTTC,CATSTSTYEQYF
NA,TRBJ1-1,NA,TRBV18,TGTGCCAGCTCACCGCTTACAGGGATCACTGAAGCTTTCTTT,CASSPLTGITEAFF
TRBD1,TRBJ2-3,few,TRBV7-8,TGTGCCAGCAGCTTAAGAGGGTACAGGGGCCGTAGCACAGATACGCAGTATTTT,CASSLRGYRGRSTDTQYF
NA,TRBJ1-5,NA,TRBV5-1,TGCGCCAGCTCCGTCTCCGGGACGGCAGAGCCCCAGCATTTT,CASSVSGTAEPQHF
NA,TRBJ1-1,NA,TRBV7-9,TGTGCCAGCAGCTATCCCAACTGGGGGGGGACTGAAGCTTTCTTT,CASSYPNWGGTEAFF
NA,TRBJ2-3,many,TRBV21-1,TGTGCCAGCAGCAAGGGTCCGGCAGGGAGAGTGGGCACAGATACGCAGTATTTT,CASSKGPAGRVGTDTQYF
TRBD1,TRBJ1-4,many,TRBV7-8,TGTGCCAGCAGCTTCACAGGGGGTAGTGAAAAACTGTTTTTT,CASSFTGGSEKLFF
NA,TRBJ2-2,few,TRBV28,TGTGCCAGCAGTTTGGACGGTTTGGGCGCCGGGGAGCTGTTTTTT,CASSLDGLGAGELFF
NA,TRBJ1-4,many,TRBV7-8,TGTGCCAGCAGCCCCTCCAGGACTAATGAAAAACTGTTTTTT,CASSPSRTNEKLFF
TRBD1,TRBJ1-2,NA,TRBV6-1,TGTGCCAGCAGTGAATCACCGACAGGGTTACCCTATGGCTACACCTTC,CASSESPTGLPYGYTF
NA,TRBJ1-1,NA,TRBV4-1,TGCGCCAGCAGCCAGGTTGACCCACACTGGATGAACACTGAAGCTTTCTTT,CASSQVDPHWMNTEAFF
NA,TRBJ2-7,NA,TRBV11-1,TGTGCCAGCAGCTCAAAACCCGGAGCCTACGAGCAGTACTTC,CASSSKPGAYEQYF
NA,TRBJ2-2,NA,TRBV9,TGTGCCAGCAGCGTAGCAAGGGGGTTAGCCGCCACCGGGGAGCTGTTTTTT,CASSVARGLAATGELFF
TRBD2,TRBJ2-7,NA,TRBV18,TGTGCCAGCTCACCCTCTGGACTAGCGGGAGGGTCCGGCTACGAGCAGTACTTC,CASSPSGLAGGSGYEQYF
NA,TRBJ2-2,once,TRBV2,TGTGCCAGCAGGAGGGGGGAGGTCGTAAACACCGGGGAGCTGTTTTTT,CASRRGEVVNTGELFF